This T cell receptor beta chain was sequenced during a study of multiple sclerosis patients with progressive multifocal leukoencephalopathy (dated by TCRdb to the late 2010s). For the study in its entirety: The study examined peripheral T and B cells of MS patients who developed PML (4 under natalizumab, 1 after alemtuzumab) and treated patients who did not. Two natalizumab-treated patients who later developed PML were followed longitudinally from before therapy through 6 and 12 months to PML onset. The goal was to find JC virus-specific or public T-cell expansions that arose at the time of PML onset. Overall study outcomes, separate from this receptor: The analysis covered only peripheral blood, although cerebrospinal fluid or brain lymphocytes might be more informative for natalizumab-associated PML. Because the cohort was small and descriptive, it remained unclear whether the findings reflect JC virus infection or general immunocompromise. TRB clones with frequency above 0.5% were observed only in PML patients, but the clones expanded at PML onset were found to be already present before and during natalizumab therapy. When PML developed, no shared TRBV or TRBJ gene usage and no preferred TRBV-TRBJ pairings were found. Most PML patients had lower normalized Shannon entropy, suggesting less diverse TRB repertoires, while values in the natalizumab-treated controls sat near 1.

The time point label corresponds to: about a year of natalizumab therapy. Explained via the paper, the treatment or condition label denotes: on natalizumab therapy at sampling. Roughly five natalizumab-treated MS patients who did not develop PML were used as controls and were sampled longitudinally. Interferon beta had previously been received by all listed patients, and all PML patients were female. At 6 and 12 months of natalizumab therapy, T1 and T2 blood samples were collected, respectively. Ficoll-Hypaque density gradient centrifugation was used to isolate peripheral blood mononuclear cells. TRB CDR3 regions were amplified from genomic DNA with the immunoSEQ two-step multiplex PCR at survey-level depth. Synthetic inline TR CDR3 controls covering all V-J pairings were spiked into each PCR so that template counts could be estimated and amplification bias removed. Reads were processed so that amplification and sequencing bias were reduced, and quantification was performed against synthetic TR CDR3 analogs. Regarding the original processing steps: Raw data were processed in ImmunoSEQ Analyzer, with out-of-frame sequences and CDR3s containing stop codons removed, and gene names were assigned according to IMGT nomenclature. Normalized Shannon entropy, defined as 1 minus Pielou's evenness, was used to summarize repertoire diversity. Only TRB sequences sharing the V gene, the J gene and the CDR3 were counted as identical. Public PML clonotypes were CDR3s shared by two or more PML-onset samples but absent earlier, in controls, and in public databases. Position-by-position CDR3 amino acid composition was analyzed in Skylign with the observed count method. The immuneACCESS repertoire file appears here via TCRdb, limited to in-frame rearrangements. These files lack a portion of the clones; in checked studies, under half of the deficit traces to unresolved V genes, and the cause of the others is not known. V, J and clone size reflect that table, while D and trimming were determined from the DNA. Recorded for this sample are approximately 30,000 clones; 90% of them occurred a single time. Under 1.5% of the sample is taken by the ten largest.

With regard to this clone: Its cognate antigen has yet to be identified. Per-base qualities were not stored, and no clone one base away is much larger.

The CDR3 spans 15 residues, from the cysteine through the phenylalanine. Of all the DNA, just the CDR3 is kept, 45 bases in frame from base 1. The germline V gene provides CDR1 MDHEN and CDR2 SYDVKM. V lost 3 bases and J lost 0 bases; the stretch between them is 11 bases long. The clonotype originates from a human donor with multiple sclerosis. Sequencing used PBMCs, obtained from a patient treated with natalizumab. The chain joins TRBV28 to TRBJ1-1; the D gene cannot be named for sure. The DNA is TGTGCCAGCAGTTTTGGCGGCGCGATGAACACTGAAGCTTTCTTT. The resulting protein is CASSFGGAMNTEAFF.